This entry describes one T cell receptor beta chain. The antigen remains undetermined. Trimming cost V 2 bases and J 6 bases, with 6 bases left between them. Per germline, CDR1 SGHNT and CDR2 YYREEE (reference sequence). The CDR3 is 11 residues long. The assay was immunoSEQ multiplex PCR, and TCRdb's table has in-frame clones only and misses some. Found here are about 150,000 clones, around 89% of them singletons; the top ten hold less than 7%. This record comes from a study of cytomegalovirus exposure and HLA in healthy donors. Whole-study results and caveats: High sensitivity and specificity were reportedly achieved when the classifier diagnosed cytomegalovirus status.

The sample taken for sequencing was PBMCs. The receptor comes from a woman younger than 45 in good health and CMV-seropositive. The chain joins TRBV5-4 to TRBJ2-7; D is uncertain. CDR3 sequence reads: CASSFSSEQYF. CDR3 in DNA: TGTGCCAGCAGCTTTAGTAGCGAGCAGTACTTC.